These 23 T cell receptor beta chains originate from one sample sequenced in a study of low-dose radiotherapy and immunotherapy resistance in tumors. Alpha- and beta-chain coverage of first-strand cDNA came from TRAV- and TRBV-specific primers. TCRs were put through around 20 PCR cycles of amplification with Phusion. A constant-region primer and the V-primer adapter served as the primer pair. TCRdb reprocessed the reads with MiXCR, giving one entry per CDR3 protein. The table includes 95,000 to 100,000 distinct CDR3 sequences, 20% to 25% detected once. Time point defined: after trial treatment. Sample treatment: LDRT plus nivolumab, ipilimumab, low-dose cyclophosphamide and aspirin (RACIN trial). The sequences come from PBMCs, collected after low-dose radiotherapy plus immunotherapy. These receptors all stem from a male donor with prostate cancer.

This clonotype came up many times. This chain uses TRBV19 with TRBJ1-1; a possible D gene is TRBD1 (5 bases). This CDR3 is built from 12 residues. The germline V gene has CDR1 LNHDA and CDR2 SQIVND (reference sequence). Trimming took off 9 bases at V and 6 bases at J, with 14 bases between the two ends. The CDR3 DNA follows: TGTGCCAGCCGCATGGGGGTGGCTGAAGCTTTCTTT. Translating it yields CASRMGVAEAFF.

This clonotype was seen repeatedly, ten times or more. V is TRBV4-1 and J is TRBJ2-5, with D perhaps TRBD1 (6 bases). The CDR3 runs to 16 residues. V was trimmed by 0 bases and J by 2 bases, leaving 13 bases between them. CDR1 MGHRA and CDR2 YSYEKL come from the germline V gene. This CDR3 reads CASSQEARGGQETQYF. DNA for the CDR3: TGCGCCAGCAGCCAAGAAGCCAGGGGTGGTCAAGAGACCCAGTACTTC.

This clonotype was found many times. This sequence joins TRBV20-1 and TRBJ1-3; tentative D call: TRBD1 (6 bases). V was pared by 4 bases and J by 5 bases, with 12 bases between. The germline V gene encodes CDR1 DFQATT and CDR2 SNEGSKA (reference sequence). CDR3 length equals 13 residues. DNA of the CDR3: TGCAGTGCTAAATCAGGGGCCAGAAACACCATATATTTT. Amino acids: CSAKSGARNTIYF.

This clonotype occurred a few times. A far larger clone differs by one base, so this is likely a read error. The chain is built from TRBV7-9 and TRBJ2-4; the D is unclear. The tail of the sequence fits TRBJ2-7 better, so the J call may be wrong. Germline CDR1 is SEHNR and CDR2 is FQNEAQ (reference sequence). This CDR3 contains 11 residues. The CDR3 sequence: CASSYTYEQYF. The CDR3 bases are TGTGCCAGCAGCTATACCTACGAGCAGTACTTC.

This clonotype was counted ten times or more. This chain connects TRBV7-2 to TRBJ1-6; D is unclear. Per the germline V gene, CDR1 is SGHTA and CDR2 is FQGNSA. V shed 4 bases and J shed 9 bases, with 13 bases lying between them. This CDR3 contains 14 residues. The CDR3 region is CASSYRTGGSPLHF. CDR3 nucleotides: TGTGCCAGCAGCTACCGGACCGGCGGTTCACCCCTCCACTTT.

Regarding this clonotype: A far larger clone is one nucleotide away, so this likely arose from a read error. The rearrangement joins TRBV6-1 to TRBJ1-2, with D maybe TRBD1 (6 bases). Germline CDR1 MNHNS, CDR2 SASEGT. The CDR3 has 15 residues. DNA of the CDR3: TGTCCCAGCAGTCTCTCAGGGGAGTTGAACTATGGCTACACCTTC. It encodes CPSSLSGELNYGYTF.

This sequence joins TRBV5-1 and TRBJ2-4; no reliable D call. The CDR3 has 14 residues. Germline V gene lookup returns CDR1 SGHRS and CDR2 YFSETQ. V lost 1 base and J 6 bases, leaving 11 bases between the germline ends. CDR3 DNA sequence: TGCGCCAGCAGCTTGATGGAACCGGGAAACATTCAGTACTTC. It codes for CASSLMEPGNIQYF.

This clonotype was observed many times. V is TRBV7-2 and J is TRBJ2-3; D gene unclear. The CDR3 has 15 residues. Trimming removed 5 bases at V and 5 bases at J, with 17 bases between. The germline gives CDR1 SGHTA, CDR2 FQGNSA. CDR3 loop: CASSPGGRLIDTQYF. The CDR3 nucleotides are TGTGCCAGCAGCCCCGGCGGACGGCTAATAGATACGCAGTATTTT.

This clonotype was seen ten or more times. The chain carries TRBV7-2 and TRBJ2-5; D may be TRBD1 or TRBD2 (6 bases each). CDR1 and CDR2 from the germline V gene are SGHTA and FQGNSA. Trimming took off 0 bases at V and 2 bases at J, with 22 bases between the two ends. This CDR3 has 19 amino acids. The CDR3 nucleotides are TGTGCCAGCAGCTTAGCGGGGGGCGCCGGGTTTGCGAGGCAAGAGACCCAGTACTTC. Protein product: CASSLAGGAGFARQETQYF.

This clonotype was seen ten or more times. This rearrangement joins TRBV7-8 to TRBJ2-1; D may correspond to TRBD1 or TRBD2 (5 bases each). Per the germline V gene, CDR1 is SGHVS and CDR2 is FQNEAQ. The CDR3 consists of 13 residues. Trimming cost V 5 bases and J 12 bases, with 17 bases left between them. The DNA for the CDR3 is TGTGCCAGCAGCCCCAGACAGTCAGGAGGGCAGTTCTTC. Protein product: CASSPRQSGGQFF. The whole variable domain, filled in from reference TRBV7-8 and TRBJ2-1, reads GAGVSQSPRYKVAKRGQDVALRCDPISGHVSLFWYQQALGQGPEFLTYFQNEAQLDKSGLPSDRFFAERPEGSVSTLKIQRTQQEDSAVYLCASSPRQSGGQFFGPGTRLTVL.

Ten or more counts support this clonotype. The J gene is TRBJ1-6, the V gene TRBV19; D is ambiguous. CDR3 size: 15 residues. The V end lost 7 bases, the J end lost 7 bases, and 17 bases lay between the germline ends. Per germline, CDR1 LNHDA and CDR2 SQIVND (reference sequence). The DNA of the CDR3 is TGTGCCAGTACCCCGGCGGCGGGGATCAATTCACCCCTCCACTTT. It yields the protein CASTPAAGINSPLHF.

The chain has TRBV7-2 and TRBJ2-6; D is undetermined. V was shortened by 1 base and J by 0 bases, with 7 bases between the two germline ends. From germline, CDR1 is SGHTA and CDR2 FQGNSA. There are 16 residues in the CDR3. The CDR3: CASSLVWGSGANVLTF. Written as DNA, the CDR3 is TGTGCCAGCAGCTTAGTATGGGGCTCTGGGGCCAACGTCCTGACTTTC.

The chain is built from TRBV5-1 and TRBJ2-7, with a possible D match to TRBD1 (6 bases). Trimming took 0 bases from V and 2 from J, leaving 9 bases between them. The CDR3 runs to 14 residues. Germline assignment: CDR1 SGHRS and CDR2 YFSETQ. The CDR3 sequence: CASSLEGVAYEQYF. In DNA form, the CDR3 reads TGCGCCAGCAGCTTGGAGGGGGTAGCCTACGAGCAGTACTTC.

In this sample, this clonotype turned up a few times. J is TRBJ2-1 and V is TRBV5-5; 9 bases align to TRBD2. Germline assignment: CDR1 SGHKS and CDR2 YYEKEE (reference sequence). This CDR3 is built from 16 residues. V lost 1 base and J lost 4; bases outside the gene matches: 6. CDR3 sequence (DNA): TGTGCCAGCAGCTTGTTCGAGCGGGGGGCATACAATGAGCAGTTCTTC. Amino acids: CASSLFERGAYNEQFF.

In this sample, this clonotype turned up many times. V is TRBV6-6 and J is TRBJ2-3; 7 nucleotides agree with TRBD1. This CDR3 comprises 14 residues. Germline values: CDR1 MNHNY, CDR2 SVGAGI (reference sequence). J gave up 6 bases and V 5 bases, and 8 bases lay outside the gene matches. CDR3 amino acids: CASSRQGELDTQYF. For the CDR3, the DNA is TGTGCCAGCAGTAGACAGGGCGAATTGGATACGCAGTATTTT.

On this clonotype: A far larger clone is one base from this, pointing to a likely read error. This chain joins TRBV11-2 and TRBJ2-7; perhaps TRBD2 as D (7 bases). This CDR3 has 13 amino acids. Germline-derived CDR1 and CDR2 are SGHAT and FQNNGV. V dropped 4 bases and J dropped 7 bases, with 14 bases sitting between them. DNA of the CDR3: TGTGCCAGCAGCTCCGCGGGGGCATGGGAGCAGTACTTC. Translating gives CASSSAGAWEQYF. Using reference TRBV11-2 and TRBJ2-7 for the parts outside the CDR3, the full variable domain is EAGVAQSPRYKIIEKRQSVAFWCNPISGHATLYWYQQILGQGPKLLIQFQNNGVVDDSQLPKDRFSAERLKGVDSTLKIQPAKLEDSAVYLCASSSAGAWEQYFGPGTRLTVT.

This clonotype has at least ten counts. V is TRBV4-1 and J is TRBJ2-3, with D possibly being TRBD2 (6 bases). Germline V CDR1 and CDR2: MGHRA, YSYEKL. V was clipped by 4 bases and J by 6 bases, with 20 bases between them. The CDR3 is 16 amino acids. The CDR3 nucleotides read TGCGCCAGCAGCCTTCCATCTGGCGGGGCCCGGGATACGCAGTATTTT. Its protein is CASSLPSGGARDTQYF.

Only a few counts were recorded for this clonotype. J is TRBJ1-6 and V is TRBV5-1; perhaps TRBD1 as D (5 bases). This CDR3 is built from 15 residues. V was shortened by 0 bases and J by 7 bases, with 11 bases between the two germline ends. Germline CDR1 reads SGHRS; CDR2 reads YFSETQ. As DNA, the CDR3 is TGCGCCAGCAGCTTGGAGGCAGGGAAGAATTCACCCCTCCACTTT. The encoded protein is CASSLEAGKNSPLHF.

This clonotype has a count of ten or more. The chain employs TRBV6-1 and TRBJ2-7; 11 nucleotides align to TRBD1. The CDR3 consists of 14 residues. V lost 7 bases to trimming and J lost 3 bases; unmatched junction nucleotides: 5. CDR1 MNHNS and CDR2 SASEGT come from the germline V gene. The CDR3 nucleotides are TGTGCCAGCACCTGGACAGGGGGCCTCTACGAGCAGTACTTC. Protein: CASTWTGGLYEQYF.

This clonotype has at least ten counts. The chain has TRBV19 and TRBJ2-5; 13 bases fit TRBD2. The V gene's germline CDR1 is LNHDA and CDR2 SQIVND (reference sequence). The V and J ends lost 5 bases and 9 bases, in that order; junction bases with no gene match: 12. The CDR3 extends over 16 amino acids. CDR3 nucleotides: TGTGCCAGTAGTTCGCGACTAGCGGGGGGCCGGGGTCCCCAGTACTTC. It specifies CASSSRLAGGRGPQYF.

This clonotype was counted many times. The chain combines TRBV19 with TRBJ2-2; TRBD1 agrees at 8 bases. The CDR3 covers 19 residues. Trimming at V came to 6 bases and at J to 2 bases, leaving 17 bases not matched to a gene. Germline CDR1 reads LNHDA; CDR2 reads SQIVND (reference sequence). The chain's CDR3 is CASSPGGLALLLNTGELFF. The CDR3 region has the DNA TGTGCCAGTAGCCCAGGGGGCCTAGCGCTACTTCTAAACACCGGGGAGCTGTTTTTT. Filled out from reference TRBV19 and TRBJ2-2, the complete variable domain reads DGGITQSPKYLFRKEGQNVTLSCEQNLNHDAMYWYRQDPGQGLRLIYYSQIVNDFQKGDIAEGYSVSREKKESFPLTVTSAQKNPTAFYLCASSPGGLALLLNTGELFFGEGSRLTVL.

A few counts support this clonotype. The rearrangement links TRBV28 to TRBJ2-7, with D tentatively TRBD1 or TRBD2 (5 bases each). V was cut by 2 bases and J by 6 bases, with 14 bases left in between. The CDR3 has 14 residues. The germline gives CDR1 MDHEN, CDR2 SYDVKM. CDR3: CASSLGGPTGEQYF. The CDR3 region has the DNA TGTGCCAGCAGTTTAGGGGGTCCGACCGGCGAGCAGTACTTC.

Ten or more counts support this clonotype. The V gene is TRBV20-1, the J gene TRBJ1-1, with a possible D match to TRBD1 (6 bases). The germline V and J ends were trimmed by 2 bases and 7 bases, with 14 bases remaining between them. CDR3 length: 13 residues. Looked up from germline, CDR1 is DFQATT and CDR2 is SNEGSKA (reference sequence). The chain's CDR3 is CSARRQAKGEAFF. CDR3 sequence (DNA): TGCAGTGCTAGAAGACAGGCGAAGGGTGAAGCTTTCTTT.